Each of the 9 T cell receptor beta chains below was sequenced from the same sample in a study of T-cell memory formation after mild COVID-19. TCRdb re-derived calls from the 5' RACE reads in MiXCR, one entry per CDR3 protein. The top ten hold roughly 7.7% of the sample, which has roughly 510,000 distinct CDR3 sequences, 17% seen once. Sequencing input: PBMCs or a T cell subset sorted from them (not recorded which). These receptor sequences come from an adult woman who had mild COVID-19 (a few samples of this study predate the infection). Cell type and time point are not known.

The chain carries TRBV3-1 and TRBJ1-5, with no clear D. This CDR3 comprises 15 residues. Trimming removed 1 base at V and 0 bases at J, with 7 bases between. Germline values: CDR1 LGHDT, CDR2 YNNKEL (reference sequence). The CDR3 protein is CASSQGPYSNQPQHF. The CDR3 bases are TGTGCCAGCAGCCAAGGCCCGTATAGCAATCAGCCCCAGCATTTT.

The rearrangement links TRBV24-1 to TRBJ2-1; TRBD2 matches at 7 bases. Germline CDR1 is KGHDR and CDR2 is SFDVKD. The junction had 3 bases not matched to a gene; V was cut back by 0 bases and J by 2 bases. The CDR3 is made up of 16 amino acids. The CDR3 reads CATSDLSGGAYNEQFF. The CDR3 bases are TGTGCCACCAGTGATTTGAGTGGGGGGGCCTACAATGAGCAGTTCTTC.

This clonotype was observed a handful of times. The chain has TRBV20-1 and TRBJ1-1; D is perhaps TRBD1 (5 bases). Germline assignment: CDR1 DFQATT and CDR2 SNEGSKA (reference sequence). Trimming took 5 bases from V and 0 from J, leaving 13 bases between them. The CDR3 is 14 residues long. CDR3 amino acids: CSAQDRSLNTEAFF. CDR3 sequence (DNA): TGCAGTGCTCAAGACAGATCTTTGAACACTGAAGCTTTCTTT.

The gene calls are TRBV4-2 and TRBJ1-2; no clear D gene. This CDR3 is built from 15 residues. CDR1 LGHNA and CDR2 YNFKEQ come from the germline V gene. Deletions cut 4 bases from V and 5 bases from J, with 17 bases between. The CDR3 bases are TGTGCCAGCAGCCCATACGAGGGTACGCGGTATGGCTACACCTTC. It codes for CASSPYEGTRYGYTF.

The rearrangement uses TRBV24-1 and TRBJ2-5; 10 bases align to TRBD1. This CDR3 region has 16 residues. The J segment lost 1 base and the V segment lost 3 bases, leaving 4 bases of the junction unmatched. Germline CDR1 KGHDR, CDR2 SFDVKD. Here the CDR3 reads CATSDVGTGAQETQYF. DNA of the CDR3: TGTGCCACCAGTGATGTCGGGACAGGGGCCCAAGAGACCCAGTACTTC.

This chain joins TRBV6-5 and TRBJ1-2, with D tentatively TRBD1 (6 bases). The CDR3 consists of 15 residues. Germline V lookup: CDR1 MNHEY, CDR2 SVGAGI. Trimming removed 6 bases at V and 3 bases at J, with 17 bases between. The chain's CDR3 is CASRNRDTAYYGYTF. CDR3 coding DNA: TGTGCCAGCAGGAACCGGGACACGGCTTACTATGGCTACACCTTC.

V gene TRBV28 combines with J gene TRBJ1-1; D is possibly TRBD1 (6 bases). Germline V lookup: CDR1 MDHEN, CDR2 SYDVKM. The ends were cut back, 4 bases at V and 8 bases at J, with 11 bases in the middle. The length of the CDR3 is 12 residues. The CDR3 sequence: CASSSWTAEAFF. CDR3 nucleotides: TGTGCCAGCAGTTCCTGGACAGCCGAAGCTTTCTTT.

The CDR3 nucleotides are TGTGCCACCAGTGAGCGGTGGAATAAAGAGACCCAGTACTTC. Protein: CATSERWNKETQYF. The chain links TRBV24-1 to TRBJ2-5; D remains ambiguous. The CDR3 has 14 residues. V lost 4 bases to trimming and J lost 3 bases, with 11 bases between them. CDR1 and CDR2 from the germline V gene are KGHDR and SFDVKD.

V usage is TRBV5-1 and J usage is TRBJ2-1; 11 bases agree with TRBD2. Germline lookup yields CDR1 SGHRS and CDR2 YFSETQ. This CDR3 has 16 amino acids. The trim removed 0 bases at V and 4 bases at J, leaving 3 bases unmatched. CDR3 nucleotide sequence: TGCGCCAGCAGCTTGGGAGGGACTAGCGGATACAATGAGCAGTTCTTC. This codes for CASSLGGTSGYNEQFF.